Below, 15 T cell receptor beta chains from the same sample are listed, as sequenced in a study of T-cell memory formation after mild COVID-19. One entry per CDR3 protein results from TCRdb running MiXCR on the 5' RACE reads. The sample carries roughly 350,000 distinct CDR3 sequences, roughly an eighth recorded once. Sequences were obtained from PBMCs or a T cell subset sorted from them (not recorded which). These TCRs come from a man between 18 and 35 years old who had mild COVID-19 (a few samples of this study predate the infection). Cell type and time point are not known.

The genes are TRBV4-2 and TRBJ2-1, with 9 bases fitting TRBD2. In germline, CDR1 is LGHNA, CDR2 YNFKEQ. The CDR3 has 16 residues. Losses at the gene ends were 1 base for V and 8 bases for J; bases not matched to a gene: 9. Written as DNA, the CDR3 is TGTGCCAGCAGCCAAGTCGGGCGGGGGGGTGGCTATGAGCAGTTCTTC. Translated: CASSQVGRGGGYEQFF.

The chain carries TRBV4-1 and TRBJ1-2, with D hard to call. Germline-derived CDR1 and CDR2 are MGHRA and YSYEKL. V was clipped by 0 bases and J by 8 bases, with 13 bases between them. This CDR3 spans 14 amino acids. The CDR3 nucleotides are TGCGCCAGCAGCCAAGATCTTGGGATCGGAGGCTACACCTTC. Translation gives CASSQDLGIGGYTF.

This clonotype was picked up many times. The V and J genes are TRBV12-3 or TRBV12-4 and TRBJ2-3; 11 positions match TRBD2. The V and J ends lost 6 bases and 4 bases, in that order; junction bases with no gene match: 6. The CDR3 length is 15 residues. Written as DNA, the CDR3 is TGTGCCAGCAGACTTAGCGGGGGGGCCGCAGATACGCAGTATTTT. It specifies CASRLSGGAADTQYF.

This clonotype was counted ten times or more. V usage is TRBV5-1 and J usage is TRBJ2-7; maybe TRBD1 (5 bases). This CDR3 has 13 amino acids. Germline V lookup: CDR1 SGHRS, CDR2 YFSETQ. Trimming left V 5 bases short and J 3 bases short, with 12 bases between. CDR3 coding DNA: TGCGCCAGCAGTTCCCAGGGCGACTACGAGCAGTACTTC. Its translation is CASSSQGDYEQYF.

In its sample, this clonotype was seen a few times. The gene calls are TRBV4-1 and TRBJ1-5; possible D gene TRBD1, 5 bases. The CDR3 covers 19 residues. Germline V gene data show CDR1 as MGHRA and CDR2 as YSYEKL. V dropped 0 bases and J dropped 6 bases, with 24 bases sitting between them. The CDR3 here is CASSQDITGWTRLGQPQHF. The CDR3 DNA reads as TGCGCCAGCAGCCAAGATATCACAGGATGGACTAGGTTGGGTCAGCCCCAGCATTTT.

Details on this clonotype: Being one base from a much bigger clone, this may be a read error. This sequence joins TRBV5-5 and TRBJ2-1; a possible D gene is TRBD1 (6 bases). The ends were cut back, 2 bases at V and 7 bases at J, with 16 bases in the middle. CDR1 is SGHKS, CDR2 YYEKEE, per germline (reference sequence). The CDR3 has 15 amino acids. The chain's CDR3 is CASSFRDKGWNEQFF. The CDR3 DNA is TGTGCCAGCAGCTTCCGGGACAAGGGATGGAATGAGCAGTTCTTC.

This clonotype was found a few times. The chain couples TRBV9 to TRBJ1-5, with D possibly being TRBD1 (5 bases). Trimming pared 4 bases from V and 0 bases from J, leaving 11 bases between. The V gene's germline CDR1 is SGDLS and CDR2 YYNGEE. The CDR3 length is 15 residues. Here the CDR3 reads CASSRGVNSNQPQHF. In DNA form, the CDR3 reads TGTGCCAGCAGCCGAGGGGTCAATAGCAATCAGCCCCAGCATTTT.

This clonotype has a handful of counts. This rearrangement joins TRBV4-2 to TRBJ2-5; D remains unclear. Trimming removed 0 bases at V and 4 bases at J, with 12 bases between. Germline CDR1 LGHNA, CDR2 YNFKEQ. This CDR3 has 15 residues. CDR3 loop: CASSQDWIQRETQYF. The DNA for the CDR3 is TGTGCCAGCAGCCAAGATTGGATTCAGCGAGAGACCCAGTACTTC.

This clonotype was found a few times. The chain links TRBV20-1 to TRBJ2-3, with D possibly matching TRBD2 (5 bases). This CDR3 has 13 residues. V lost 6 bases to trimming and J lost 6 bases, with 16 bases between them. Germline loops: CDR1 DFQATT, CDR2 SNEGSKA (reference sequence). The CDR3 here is CSAWTEGTDTQYF. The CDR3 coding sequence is TGCAGTGCCTGGACTGAGGGAACGGATACGCAGTATTTT.

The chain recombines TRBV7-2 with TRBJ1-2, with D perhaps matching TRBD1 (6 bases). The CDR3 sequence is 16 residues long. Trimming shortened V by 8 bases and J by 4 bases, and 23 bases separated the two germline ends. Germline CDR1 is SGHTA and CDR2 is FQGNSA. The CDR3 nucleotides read TGTGCCAGCGGGGGGTACAGGGTTCCGAATCGCTATGGCTACACCTTC. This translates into CASGGYRVPNRYGYTF.

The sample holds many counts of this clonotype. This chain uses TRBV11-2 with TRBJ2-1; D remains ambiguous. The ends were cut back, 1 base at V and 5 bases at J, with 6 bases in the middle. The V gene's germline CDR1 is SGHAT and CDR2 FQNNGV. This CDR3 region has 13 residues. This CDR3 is CASSLGRNNEQFF. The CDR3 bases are TGTGCCAGCAGCTTAGGACGGAACAATGAGCAGTTCTTC.

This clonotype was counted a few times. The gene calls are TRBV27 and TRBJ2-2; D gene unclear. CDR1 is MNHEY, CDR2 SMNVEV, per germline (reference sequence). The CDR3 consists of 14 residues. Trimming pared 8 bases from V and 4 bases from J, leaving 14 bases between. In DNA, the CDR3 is TGTGCCAGCGGGCGTGGGTCTAGCACCGGGGAGCTGTTTTTT. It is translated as CASGRGSSTGELFF.

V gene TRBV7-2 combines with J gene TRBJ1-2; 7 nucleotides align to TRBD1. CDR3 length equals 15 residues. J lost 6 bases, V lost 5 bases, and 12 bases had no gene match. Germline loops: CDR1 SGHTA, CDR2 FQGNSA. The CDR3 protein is CASSLSGHTGDGYTF. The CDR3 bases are TGTGCCAGCAGCCTCAGCGGGCACACAGGGGATGGCTACACCTTC.

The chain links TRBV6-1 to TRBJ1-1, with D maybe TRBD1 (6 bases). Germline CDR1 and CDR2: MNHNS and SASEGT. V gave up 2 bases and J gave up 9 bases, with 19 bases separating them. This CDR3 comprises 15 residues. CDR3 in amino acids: CASSERQALGDKAFF. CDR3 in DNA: TGTGCCAGCAGTGAACGACAGGCCCTTGGGGACAAAGCTTTCTTT.

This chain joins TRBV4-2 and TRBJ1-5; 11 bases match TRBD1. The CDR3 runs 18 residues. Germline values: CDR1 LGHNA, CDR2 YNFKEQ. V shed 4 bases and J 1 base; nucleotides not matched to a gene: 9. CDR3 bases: TGTGCCAGCAGCCCGGGGGCGGACAGGGGGCAAAGCAATCAGCCCCAGCATTTT. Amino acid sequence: CASSPGADRGQSNQPQHF.